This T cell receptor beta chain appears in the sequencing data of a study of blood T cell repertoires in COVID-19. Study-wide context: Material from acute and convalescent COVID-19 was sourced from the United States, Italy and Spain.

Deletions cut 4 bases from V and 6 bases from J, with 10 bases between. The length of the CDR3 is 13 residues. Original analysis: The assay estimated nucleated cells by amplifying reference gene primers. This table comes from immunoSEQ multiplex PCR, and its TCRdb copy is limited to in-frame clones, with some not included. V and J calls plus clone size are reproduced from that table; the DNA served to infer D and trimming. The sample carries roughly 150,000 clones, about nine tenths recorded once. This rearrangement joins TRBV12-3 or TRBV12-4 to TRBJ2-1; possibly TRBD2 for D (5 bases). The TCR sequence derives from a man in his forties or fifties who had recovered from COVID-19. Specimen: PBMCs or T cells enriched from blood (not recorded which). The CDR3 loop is CASSSGLSNEQFF. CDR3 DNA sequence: TGTGCCAGCAGTTCCGGACTCTCCAATGAGCAGTTCTTC.